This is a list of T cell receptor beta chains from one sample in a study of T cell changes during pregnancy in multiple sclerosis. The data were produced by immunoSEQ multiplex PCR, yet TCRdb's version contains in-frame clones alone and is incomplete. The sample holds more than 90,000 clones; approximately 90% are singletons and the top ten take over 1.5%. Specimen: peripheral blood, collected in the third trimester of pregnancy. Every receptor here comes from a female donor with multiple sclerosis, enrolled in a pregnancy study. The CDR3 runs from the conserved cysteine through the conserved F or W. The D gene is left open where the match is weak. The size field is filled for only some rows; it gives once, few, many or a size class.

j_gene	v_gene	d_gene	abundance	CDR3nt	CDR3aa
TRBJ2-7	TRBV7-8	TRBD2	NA	TGTGCCAGCAGCTCACTAGCGGGGGCATACGAGCAGTACTTC	CASSSLAGAYEQYF
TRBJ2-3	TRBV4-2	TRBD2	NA	TGTGCCAGCAGCCAAGAAAAAATAGGACTAGCGTTAGATACGCAGTATTTT	CASSQEKIGLALDTQYF
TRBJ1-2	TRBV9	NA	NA	TGTGCCAGCAGCGACAGAGACTATGGCTACACCTTC	CASSDRDYGYTF
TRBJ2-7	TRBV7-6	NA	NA	TGTGCCAGCAGCTTAGCCCCGAGCCCGAGTCCGTTCGAGCAGTACTTC	CASSLAPSPSPFEQYF
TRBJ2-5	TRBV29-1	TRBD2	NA	TGCAGCGTTGAAATAGCGGGGGTAGGCGAGACCCAGTACTTC	CSVEIAGVGETQYF
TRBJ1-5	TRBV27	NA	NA	TGTGCCAGCAGTTTACGGGGCAATCAGCCCCAGCATTTT	CASSLRGNQPQHF
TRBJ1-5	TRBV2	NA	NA	TGTGCCAGCAGTGCCAGGGGTAGGAGCGATCAGCCCCAGCATTTT	CASSARGRSDQPQHF
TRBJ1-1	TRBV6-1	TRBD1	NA	TGTGCCAGCAATCGACAGGGGCCCGGTGGCACTGAAGCTTTCTTT	CASNRQGPGGTEAFF
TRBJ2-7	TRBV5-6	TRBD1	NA	TGTGCCAGCAGCTTTAGGGGACAGGGGGCATACGAGCAGTACTTC	CASSFRGQGAYEQYF
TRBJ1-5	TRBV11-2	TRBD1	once	TGTGCCAGCAGCTTAGGACAGGGGCCCCAGCATTTT	CASSLGQGPQHF
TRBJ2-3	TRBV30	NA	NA	TGTGCCTCCACTGCCCTCTCCGGGACTCCGAAGGCAGATACGCAGTATTTT	CASTALSGTPKADTQYF
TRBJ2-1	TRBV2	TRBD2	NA	TGTGCCAGCAGCGAGAGGGCGGGGGCCTACAATGAGCAGTTCTTC	CASSERAGAYNEQFF
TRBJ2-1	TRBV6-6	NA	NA	TGTGCCAGCAGTTCCTACGGGACACTCAATGAGCAGTTCTTC	CASSSYGTLNEQFF
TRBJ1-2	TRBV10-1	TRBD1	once	TGCGCCAGCAGTGAGGGGACCGGGACAGGGCTATTAAACGGCTACACCTTC	CASSEGTGTGLLNGYTF
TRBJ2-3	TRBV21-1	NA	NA	TGTGCCAGCAGCAAGATCTCGGAGGGCACAGATACGCAGTATTTT	CASSKISEGTDTQYF
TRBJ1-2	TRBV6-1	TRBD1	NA	TGTGCCAGCGGCGCCCTGACAGGGGGCCATGGCTACACCTTC	CASGALTGGHGYTF
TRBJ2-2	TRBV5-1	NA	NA	TGCGCCAGCAGCTTTTTAAACACCGGGGAGCTGTTTTTT	CASSFLNTGELFF
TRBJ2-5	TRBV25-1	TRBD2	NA	TGTGCCAGCAGTGATCTACTAGCGGGAACGTACCAAGAGACCCAGTACTTC	CASSDLLAGTYQETQYF
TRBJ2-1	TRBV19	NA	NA	TGTGCCAGTAGTATAGGGGCTAGCAAAAATGAGCAGTTCTTC	CASSIGASKNEQFF
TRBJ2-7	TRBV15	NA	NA	TGTGCCACCAGCAGAGACCCGGGGGAATACGAGCAGTACTTC	CATSRDPGEYEQYF
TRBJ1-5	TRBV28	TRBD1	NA	TGTGCCAGCAGCCAGGGGGCGGATCAGCCCCAGCATTTT	CASSQGADQPQHF
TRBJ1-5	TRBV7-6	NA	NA	TGTGCCAGCAGCTTAGCAGGGGGGAGGGGTCAGCCCCAGCATTTT	CASSLAGGRGQPQHF
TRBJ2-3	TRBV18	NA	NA	TGTGCCAGCTCACCACCTTCAGGCACAGATACGCAGTATTTT	CASSPPSGTDTQYF
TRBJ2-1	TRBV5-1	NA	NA	TGCGCCAGCAGCGCAGGGACTGCGTCCAATGAGCAGTTCTTC	CASSAGTASNEQFF
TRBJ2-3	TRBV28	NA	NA	TGTGCCAGCAGTTCGTCCCCTCCCTCGGATACGCAGTATTTT	CASSSSPPSDTQYF
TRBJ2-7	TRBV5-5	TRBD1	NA	TGTGCCAGCAGCTCCGGGACAGCAAGCTCCTACGAGCAGTACTTC	CASSSGTASSYEQYF
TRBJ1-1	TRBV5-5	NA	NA	TGTGCCAGCACCCTCGGGGCTGAAGCTTTCTTT	CASTLGAEAFF